The present entry profiles one T cell receptor (beta chain) with its context. This entry is derived from a study of blood T cell repertoires in COVID-19. Study as a whole: Donors in the United States, Italy and Spain gave samples during acute or convalescent COVID-19. PBMCs, B-cell-depleted T cells, or T cells were the source of the cDNA or gDNA that made up the material.

Original methodology: Amplification from reference gene primers served as the basis for estimated nucleated cell counts. Profiling relied on immunoSEQ multiplex PCR, and the TCRdb table lists in-frame clones only, not all of them. V and J calls and clone size are given by that table; D and trimming were obtained from the DNA. The sample carries 250,000 to 350,000 clones, roughly 89% recorded once. Material: peripheral blood. The sequence came from a man younger than 40 with acute or convalescent COVID-19.

CDR3 sequence (DNA): TGTGCCAGCAGCGAACAGGGGCTTGCATCACCCCTCCACTTT. This translates into CASSEQGLASPLHF. The V and J genes are TRBV7-9 and TRBJ1-6; 7 bases align to TRBD1. This CDR3 contains 14 residues. Germline loops: CDR1 SEHNR, CDR2 FQNEAQ (reference sequence). With V trimmed by 5 bases and J by 10 bases, 8 bases remained unmatched.